This T cell receptor beta chain was sequenced for a study of T-cell reconstitution after alpha-beta-depleted transplantation in children. Germline V CDR1 and CDR2: SNHLY, FYNNEI. The CDR3 extends over 16 amino acids. V dropped 1 base and J dropped 1; count of bases not matched to a gene: 1. Ten or more counts support this clonotype. The antigen remains undetermined. Unique molecular identifiers were used in preparing the TCRbeta library. One entry per CDR3 protein results from TCRdb running MiXCR on the PCR reads. The data contain around 300,000 distinct CDR3 sequences, roughly 11% of them singletons. Study results and caveats: After one year, T-cell counts and TCRbeta diversity mostly came from new T cells. Several hundred expanded graft clones reportedly supplied alpha-beta T cells about two months after transplant. Where some patients showed high TCRbeta diversity at day 60, it came from recipient T cells and thymic progenitors that had survived.

The V gene is TRBV2, the J gene TRBJ2-1, with 10 bases aligning to TRBD2. This TCR derives from a male patient between 2 and 10 years old who had a stem cell transplant for chronic granulomatous disease, so the T cells may come from the graft donor. The sequencing here drew on peripheral blood, taken 180 days after TCRalphabeta/CD19-depleted stem cell transplant. CDR3 sequence reads: CASSEGGLASYNEQFF. CDR3 nucleotide sequence: TGTGCCAGCAGTGAAGGGGGACTAGCGTCCTACAATGAGCAGTTCTTC.